One and the same sample provided the 3 T cell receptor beta chains below, sequenced in a study of shared clonotypes between healthy human individuals. The protocol was immunoSEQ multiplex PCR, while the TCRdb copy is restricted to in-frame clones and leaves out a portion. The sample holds about 2 million clones; less than 95% are singletons and the top ten take 1% to 1.5%. Positive CCR7 selection of CD45RO-negative cells yielded the naive CD8 cells, and terminally differentiated effector memory CD45RA+ cells were excluded. The sample consisted of naive CD8+ T cells sorted from blood. The receptors were sampled from a man aged 18 to 29 in good health.

The CDR3 region is CASSLYAGELFF. The CDR3 coding sequence is TGTGCCAGCAGCTTGTACGCCGGGGAGCTGTTTTTT. This chain links TRBV5-4 with TRBJ2-2; no clear D. The CDR3 is 12 residues long. Germline CDR1 reads SGHNT; CDR2 reads YYREEE (reference sequence). V was pared by 1 base and J by 6 bases, with 4 bases between. The variable domain in full, completed from reference TRBV5-4 and TRBJ2-2, reads ETGVTQSPTHLIKTRGQQVTLRCSSQSGHNTVSWYQQALGQGPQFIFQYYREEENGRGNFPPRFSGLQFPNYSSELNVNALELDDSALYLCASSLYAGELFFGEGSRLTVL.

The J gene is TRBJ2-7, the V gene TRBV27, with TRBD2 matching over 8 bases. Germline CDR1 reads MNHEY; CDR2 reads SMNVEV (reference sequence). Unmatched junction bases numbered 7, after V lost 8 bases and J lost 4 bases. The CDR3 loop spans 13 amino acids. The DNA for the CDR3 is TGTGCCAGCGCAGCGGGAGAAGCGTACGAGCAGTACTTC. The encoded protein is CASAAGEAYEQYF.

With respect to this clone: This same CDR3 is encoded by further DNA sequences in the sample. The chain links TRBV27 to TRBJ2-1; D unresolved. CDR1 is MNHEY, CDR2 SMNVEV, per germline (reference sequence). This CDR3 region has 12 residues. The V gene lost 6 bases and the J gene lost 7 bases, with 10 bases spanning the gap. The CDR3 DNA reads TGTGCCAGCAGCCGTCTCGGGAATGAGCAGTTCTTC. Amino acids: CASSRLGNEQFF.